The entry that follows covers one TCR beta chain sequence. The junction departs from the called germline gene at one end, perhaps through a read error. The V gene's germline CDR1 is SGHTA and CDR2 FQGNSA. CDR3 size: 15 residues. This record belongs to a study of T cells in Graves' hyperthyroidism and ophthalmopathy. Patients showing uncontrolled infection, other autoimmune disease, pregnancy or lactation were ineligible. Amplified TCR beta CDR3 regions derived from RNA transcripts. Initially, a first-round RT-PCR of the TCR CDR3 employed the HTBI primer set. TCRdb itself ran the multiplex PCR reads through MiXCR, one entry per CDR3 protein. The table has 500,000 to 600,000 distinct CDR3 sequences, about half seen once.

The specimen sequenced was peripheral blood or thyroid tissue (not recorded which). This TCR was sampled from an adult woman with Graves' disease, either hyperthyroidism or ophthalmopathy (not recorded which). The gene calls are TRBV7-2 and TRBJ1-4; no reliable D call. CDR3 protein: CAGRLGPLGHEKLFF. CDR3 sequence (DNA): TGTGCCGGCAGATTGGGCCCCCTCGGCCATGAAAAACTGTTTTTT.